These 10 T cell receptor beta chains originate from one sample sequenced in a study of regulatory T cells in long-lasting Graves disease. The time point is: newly diagnosed GD, antithyroid drugs for less than 3 months. The TCR library was prepared using RNA isolated from PBMCs. Arm-PCR of CDR3 regions and iRepertoire HTBI primers were used to build TCR beta libraries. TCRdb fed the multiplex PCR reads into MiXCR, producing one record per CDR3 protein. The data contain just over 600,000 distinct CDR3 sequences, 15% to 20% of them singletons. The sample was also reused in another study, on T cells in Graves' hyperthyroidism and ophthalmopathy.

Source: peripheral blood mononuclear cells (PBMCs), taken at new diagnosis, from a patient treated with antithyroid drugs. The source of these receptors is a woman in her twenties or thirties with Graves disease.

This clonotype was recorded a few times. The chain employs TRBV27 and TRBJ1-2, with 9 bases lining up with TRBD1. The CDR3 length is 15 residues. Per germline, CDR1 MNHEY and CDR2 SMNVEV (reference sequence). V lost 5 bases to trimming and J lost 4 bases; unmatched junction nucleotides: 8. The CDR3 DNA follows: TGTGCCAGCAGTATGCTCCCGGGACAGGGCTATGGCTACACCTTC. This sequence encodes CASSMLPGQGYGYTF.

This clonotype was counted at least ten times. V gene TRBV2 combines with J gene TRBJ1-2; TRBD1 agrees at 7 bases. V lost 6 bases, J lost 2 bases, and 3 bases stayed unmatched. The germline V gene has CDR1 SNHLY and CDR2 FYNNEI. CDR3 length equals 13 residues. CDR3 region: CASSEGQNYGYTF. In DNA form, the CDR3 reads TGTGCCAGCAGCGAGGGACAGAACTATGGCTACACCTTC.

This clonotype came up many times. The chain links TRBV28 to TRBJ2-1, with TRBD2 identical over 11 bases. Losses at the gene ends were 5 bases for V and 7 bases for J; bases not matched to a gene: 4. Germline V gene lookup returns CDR1 MDHEN and CDR2 SYDVKM. This CDR3 has 14 residues. The CDR3, as DNA: TGTGCCAGCAGTACTAGCGGGAGAGTAAATGAGCAGTTCTTC. This translates into CASSTSGRVNEQFF.

V usage is TRBV7-2 and J usage is TRBJ1-1, with D tentatively TRBD1 (6 bases). Germline V gene lookup returns CDR1 SGHTA and CDR2 FQGNSA. There are 14 residues in the CDR3. With 3 bases removed from V and 7 bases from J, the gap between germline ends came to 15 bases. The CDR3 DNA is TGTGCCAGCAGCTTCGAGGGGGGCGCGGGTGAAGCTTTCTTT. Its translation is CASSFEGGAGEAFF.

This clonotype was counted many times. The V gene is TRBV20-1, the J gene TRBJ2-1; D is ambiguous. Germline V gene data show CDR1 as DFQATT and CDR2 as SNEGSKA (reference sequence). The CDR3 is 15 residues long. V lost 0 bases and J lost 2, with 11 bases in between. CDR3 protein: CSARDFVGAYNEQFF. The CDR3 bases are TGCAGTGCTAGAGATTTCGTCGGAGCCTACAATGAGCAGTTCTTC.

The chain uses TRBV5-1 and TRBJ2-5; D is uncertain. From germline, CDR1 is SGHRS and CDR2 YFSETQ. V was clipped by 4 bases and J by 1 base, with 8 bases between them. The CDR3 runs to 13 residues. CDR3 DNA: TGCGCCAGCAGCCCTCTAATCCAAGAGACCCAGTACTTC. Protein: CASSPLIQETQYF.

This clonotype was found a few times. The chain combines TRBV2 with TRBJ2-4; D is possibly TRBD2 (5 bases). V lost 8 bases to trimming and J lost 3 bases, with 17 bases between them. Germline lookup yields CDR1 SNHLY and CDR2 FYNNEI. The CDR3 length is 15 residues. The CDR3 DNA follows: TGTGCCAGCGGCACTTTCGGGGAAGTCAAAAACATTCAGTACTTC. Translation gives CASGTFGEVKNIQYF.

CDR3 loop: CSVDVSGRRGAYEQYF. The CDR3 DNA reads TGCAGCGTTGATGTCTCAGGAAGACGCGGGGCCTACGAGCAGTACTTC. This chain connects TRBV29-1 to TRBJ2-7; a weak D match, TRBD2 (6 bases). CDR3 length equals 16 residues. The ends were cut back, 3 bases at V and 2 bases at J, with 20 bases in the middle. Germline CDR1 SQVTM, CDR2 ANQGSEA.

The chain has TRBV30 and TRBJ1-5, with D hard to call. Trimming removed 4 bases at V and 5 bases at J, with 3 bases between. Germline CDR1 and CDR2: GTSNPN and SVGIG (reference sequence). CDR3 length equals 10 residues. DNA for the CDR3: TGTGCCTGGAAGGATCAGCCCCAGCATTTT. It translates to CAWKDQPQHF.

The CDR3 nucleotides read TGTGCCAGCAGTTACGTTCCGGGAGGGGACAATGAGCAGTTCTTC. Translating it yields CASSYVPGGDNEQFF. This chain uses TRBV6-2 or TRBV6-3 with TRBJ2-1, with TRBD2 matching 8 bases. V shed 2 bases, J shed 5 bases, and the junction held 5 bases outside the gene matches. This CDR3 comprises 15 residues. The germline V gene encodes CDR1 MNHEY and CDR2 SVGEGT.